This TCR beta chain was identified in a study of T-cell reconstitution after alpha-beta-depleted transplantation in children. There are 15 residues in the CDR3. V was shortened by 1 base and J by 2 bases, with 9 bases between the two germline ends. Germline CDR1 is LGHNA and CDR2 is YNFKEQ. This clonotype has a count of ten or more. Unique molecular identifiers were incorporated when the TCRbeta library was constructed. TCRdb used MiXCR to reprocess the PCR reads, holding one entry per CDR3 protein. The top ten clones hold 1.1% of a sample with roughly 590,000 distinct CDR3 sequences, over 15% of them seen once.

Here the sequenced sample was PBMCs from the stem cell graft donor, taken from the stem cell graft. This receptor was identified in a human donor who donated a stem cell graft to a child with acute myeloid leukemia. The chain carries TRBV4-2 and TRBJ1-5; D remains ambiguous. The chain's CDR3 is CASSQGSGGNQPQHF. The CDR3 bases are TGTGCCAGCAGCCAAGGAAGTGGTGGCAATCAGCCCCAGCATTTT.